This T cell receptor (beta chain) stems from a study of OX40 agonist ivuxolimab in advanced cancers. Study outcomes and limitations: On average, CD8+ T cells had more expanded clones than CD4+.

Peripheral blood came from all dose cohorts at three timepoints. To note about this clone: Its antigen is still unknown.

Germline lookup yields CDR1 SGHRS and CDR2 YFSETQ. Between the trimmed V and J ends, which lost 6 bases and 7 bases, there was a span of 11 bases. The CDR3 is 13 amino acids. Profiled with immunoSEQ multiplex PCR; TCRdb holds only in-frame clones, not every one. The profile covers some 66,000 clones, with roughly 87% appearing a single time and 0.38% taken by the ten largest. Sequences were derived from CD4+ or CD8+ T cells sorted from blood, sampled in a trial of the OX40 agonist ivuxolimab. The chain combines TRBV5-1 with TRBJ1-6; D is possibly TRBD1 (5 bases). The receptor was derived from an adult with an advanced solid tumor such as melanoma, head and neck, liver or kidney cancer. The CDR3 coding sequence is TGCGCCAGCATGGGGGGATGGAATTCACCCCTCCACTTT. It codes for CASMGGWNSPLHF.